Below, 24 T cell receptor beta chains from the same sample are listed, as sequenced in a study of a mutant IDH1 vaccine in newly diagnosed glioma. TCRdb's copy holds only in-frame clones and misses some; the assay was immunoSEQ multiplex PCR. The sample lists about 66,000 clones, roughly 84% seen once, with roughly 9.5% in the top ten. Time point of the sample: week 11, during vaccination. The investigators gave 300 ug of mutant IDH1 20-mer peptide in each vaccine dose, together with topical imiquimod. The antigens of these receptors remain unknown. The input for sequencing was PBMCs, taken from a glioma patient whose treatment included an IDH1 peptide vaccine. The receptors shown here come from a woman aged 45 to 65 with glioma.

In this sample, this clone turned up a few times. The chain couples TRBV30 to TRBJ1-1; a weak D match, TRBD1 (6 bases). CDR3 size: 13 residues. Germline-derived CDR1 and CDR2 are GTSNPN and SVGIG (reference sequence). V was shortened by 7 bases and J by 1 base, with 13 bases between the two germline ends. The CDR3 loop is CAFEQGWNTEAFF. CDR3 sequence (DNA): TGTGCCTTTGAACAGGGCTGGAACACTGAAGCTTTCTTT. The entire variable domain, with the rest obtained from reference TRBV30 and TRBJ1-1, is as follows: SQTIHQWPATLVQPVGSPLSLECTVEGTSNPNLYWYRQAAGRGLQLLFYSVGIGQISSEVPQNLSASRPQDRQFILSSKKLLLSDSGFYLCAFEQGWNTEAFFGQGTRLTVV.

The V and J genes are TRBV6-5 and TRBJ2-1; D is unresolved. The CDR3 covers 14 residues. Germline V gene lookup returns CDR1 MNHEY and CDR2 SVGAGI. Trimming removed 7 bases from V and 1 base from J, with 11 bases in between. The CDR3 spells CASTQARSYNEQFF. The CDR3 DNA is TGTGCCAGCACCCAAGCTAGGTCCTACAATGAGCAGTTCTTC.

This clone has a handful of counts. This CDR3 is CASSPTGTSTEAFF. For the CDR3, the DNA is TGTGCCAGTAGTCCGACCGGAACCTCCACTGAAGCTTTCTTT. The rearrangement links TRBV19 to TRBJ1-1; D is unclear. The germline V and J ends were trimmed by 5 bases and 4 bases, with 14 bases remaining between them. This CDR3 region has 14 residues. CDR1 is LNHDA and CDR2 is SQIVND in the germline V gene (reference sequence).

The J gene is TRBJ1-4, the V gene TRBV30, with D unclear. CDR1 is GTSNPN, CDR2 SVGIG, per germline (reference sequence). This CDR3 has 11 amino acids. The ends were cut back, 5 bases at V and 8 bases at J, with 9 bases in the middle. This CDR3 reads CAWSTEEKLFF. The CDR3 DNA reads as TGTGCCTGGTCCACAGAGGAAAAACTGTTTTTT.

The chain joins TRBV7-9 to TRBJ1-3; no definite D call. This CDR3 spans 13 amino acids. Germline V gives CDR1 SEHNR, CDR2 FQNEAQ (reference sequence). Between the trimmed V and J ends, which lost 2 bases and 4 bases, there was a span of 6 bases. The CDR3, as DNA: TGTGCCAGCAGCTTACTCTCCGGAAACACCATATATTTT. Translated: CASSLLSGNTIYF.

This chain uses TRBV18 with TRBJ2-2; 9 bases are a match to TRBD2. CDR1 and CDR2 (germline): KGHSH, LQKENI. Unmatched junction bases numbered 4, after V lost 0 bases and J lost 2 bases. CDR3 size: 17 residues. CDR3: CASSPPGLAGNTGELFF. In DNA, the CDR3 is TGTGCCAGCTCACCACCTGGGCTAGCGGGAAACACCGGGGAGCTGTTTTTT.

The chain employs TRBV15 and TRBJ2-5; the D is unclear. The CDR3 consists of 15 residues. Trimming cost V 0 bases and J 2 bases, with 10 bases left between them. CDR1 is LNHNV and CDR2 is YYDKDF in the germline V gene (reference sequence). The CDR3 loop is CATSRDPNSQETQYF. The CDR3 DNA reads as TGTGCCACCAGCAGAGATCCGAACAGTCAAGAGACCCAGTACTTC.

The CDR3 DNA reads as TGCGCCAGCAGCTTGGGGGGGTTAGATAATCAGCCCCAGCATTTT. It specifies CASSLGGLDNQPQHF. The chain uses TRBV5-1 and TRBJ1-5, with a tentative D call TRBD1 (5 bases). The CDR3 runs to 15 residues. Trimming shortened V by 0 bases and J by 4 bases, and 11 bases separated the two germline ends. Per germline, CDR1 SGHRS and CDR2 YFSETQ.

This clone appeared a few times. The J gene is TRBJ1-1, the V gene TRBV29-1, with a possible D match to TRBD1 (6 bases). CDR1 and CDR2 (germline): SQVTM, ANQGSEA. This CDR3 comprises 12 residues. Trimming took off 7 bases at V and 1 base at J, with 10 bases between the two ends. For the CDR3, the DNA is TGCAGCGGTGGACAGCAGAACACTGAAGCTTTCTTT. Its protein product is CSGGQQNTEAFF.

This clone was recorded once. The chain recombines TRBV7-2 with TRBJ2-7; 7 positions match TRBD1. V was pared by 1 base and J by 3 bases, with 6 bases of the junction left unmatched. CDR3 size: 15 residues. Germline V gives CDR1 SGHTA, CDR2 FQGNSA. CDR3 coding DNA: TGTGCCAGCAGCTTAGGACAGGGAGATTTCTACGAGCAGTACTTC. Residues: CASSLGQGDFYEQYF.

The chain is built from TRBV5-1 and TRBJ2-4; unclear D gene. V was cut by 1 base and J by 0 bases, with 11 bases left in between. Germline V gene sequence: CDR1 SGHRS, CDR2 YFSETQ. The CDR3 length is 16 residues. The CDR3 DNA follows: TGCGCCAGCAGCTTGAAGGCATACGAAGCCAAAAACATTCAGTACTTC. Amino acid sequence: CASSLKAYEAKNIQYF.

The V and J genes are TRBV10-1 and TRBJ2-7, with D perhaps being TRBD1 or TRBD2 (5 bases each). The CDR3 is 15 residues long. V dropped 4 bases and J dropped 2 bases, with 15 bases sitting between them. Germline loops: CDR1 WNHNN, CDR2 SYGVQD (reference sequence). CDR3 DNA sequence: TGCGCCAGCAGTGCCCCACAGGCGGAGGCCTACGAGCAGTACTTC. Translation: CASSAPQAEAYEQYF.

The CDR3 region is CATSRERGLYEQYF. In DNA form, the CDR3 reads TGTGCCACCAGCAGAGAGAGAGGCCTCTACGAGCAGTACTTC. V gene TRBV15 combines with J gene TRBJ2-7; D remains ambiguous. V was trimmed by 0 bases and J by 3 bases, leaving 9 bases between them. Germline CDR1 and CDR2: LNHNV and YYDKDF (reference sequence). There are 14 residues in the CDR3. Based on the CDR3 plus reference TRBV15 and TRBJ2-7, the full variable domain is DAMVIQNPRYQVTQFGKPVTLSCSQTLNHNVMYWYQQKSSQAPKLLFHYYDKDFNNEADTPDNFQSRRPNTSFCFLDIRSPGLGDTAMYLCATSRERGLYEQYFGPGTRLTVT.

The CDR3: CASSWRQGAGTDTQYF. The CDR3 DNA reads TGTGCCAGCAGCTGGCGGCAGGGGGCGGGGACAGATACGCAGTATTTT. This sequence joins TRBV5-4 and TRBJ2-3, with 8 bases identical to TRBD1. Looked up from germline, CDR1 is SGHNT and CDR2 is YYREEE (reference sequence). This CDR3 contains 16 residues. V shed 3 bases and J 3 bases; nucleotides not matched to a gene: 9. Complete variable domain (other parts from reference TRBV5-4 and TRBJ2-3): ETGVTQSPTHLIKTRGQQVTLRCSSQSGHNTVSWYQQALGQGPQFIFQYYREEENGRGNFPPRFSGLQFPNYSSELNVNALELDDSALYLCASSWRQGAGTDTQYFGPGTRLTVL.

The V gene is TRBV25-1, the J gene TRBJ1-5, with a weak D call TRBD1 (5 bases). CDR3 length equals 13 residues. Trimming removed 7 bases from V and 7 bases from J, with 14 bases in between. Germline assignment: CDR1 MGHDK and CDR2 SYGVNS. CDR3: CASTLGGEQPQHF. The CDR3 nucleotides are TGTGCCAGCACCCTGGGGGGAGAGCAGCCCCAGCATTTT.

This rearrangement joins TRBV20-1 to TRBJ1-1, with no clear D. Germline V lookup: CDR1 DFQATT, CDR2 SNEGSKA (reference sequence). V was trimmed by 4 bases and J by 8 bases, leaving 8 bases between them. The CDR3 runs 10 residues. CDR3 DNA sequence: TGCAGTGCTACCAGAAAAGAAGCTTTCTTT. Its translation is CSATRKEAFF.

This chain links TRBV11-2 with TRBJ1-1, with a possible D match to TRBD1 (6 bases). The CDR3 runs to 15 residues. The germline CDR1 and CDR2 sequences are SGHAT and FQNNGV. The ends were cut back, 5 bases at V and 1 base at J, with 14 bases in the middle. This CDR3 reads CASSPEGVQNTEAFF. The DNA for the CDR3 is TGTGCCAGCAGCCCCGAGGGGGTACAGAACACTGAAGCTTTCTTT.

The rearrangement uses TRBV10-1 and TRBJ1-6, with a possible D match to TRBD1 (6 bases). This CDR3 region has 17 residues. Germline V gene lookup returns CDR1 WNHNN and CDR2 SYGVQD (reference sequence). The V and J ends lost 6 bases and 9 bases respectively, with 24 bases between them. The CDR3: CASRLVNHTGPSSPLHF. Written as DNA, the CDR3 is TGCGCCAGCAGGCTCGTGAATCATACAGGGCCCAGTTCACCCCTCCACTTT.

The J gene is TRBJ2-1, the V gene TRBV10-2; 12 bases map to TRBD2. The CDR3 consists of 15 residues. The V and J ends lost 2 bases and 9 bases, in that order; junction bases with no gene match: 5. Germline V CDR1 and CDR2: WSHSY, SAAADI. CDR3 protein: CASSEASGGVGEQFF. The CDR3 nucleotides are TGCGCCAGCAGTGAGGCTAGCGGGGGGGTAGGTGAGCAGTTCTTC.

The V and J genes are TRBV5-1 and TRBJ1-4, with unresolved D. Germline V lookup: CDR1 SGHRS, CDR2 YFSETQ. This CDR3 is 15 amino acids long. V shed 0 bases and J shed 8 bases, with 14 bases lying between them. CDR3 sequence (DNA): TGCGCCAGCAGCTTGGAAGGGAGTGGTGAAGAAAAACTGTTTTTT. Translating gives CASSLEGSGEEKLFF. The full variable domain, with the rest looked up from reference TRBV5-1 and TRBJ1-4, is KAGVTQTPRYLIKTRGQQVTLSCSPISGHRSVSWYQQTPGQGLQFLFEYFSETQRNKGNFPGRFSGRQFSNSRSEMNVSTLELGDSALYLCASSLEGSGEEKLFFGSGTQLSVL.

This clone was recorded a few times. The V call is TRBV5-5, the J call TRBJ2-6; TRBD2 is a possible D gene (7 bases). Germline-derived CDR1 and CDR2 are SGHKS and YYEKEE (reference sequence). This CDR3 has 19 residues. V was pared by 3 bases and J by 3 bases, with 22 bases between. CDR3 residues: CASSWVMGPGGRGANVLTF. The CDR3 DNA is TGTGCCAGCAGCTGGGTAATGGGACCGGGGGGCCGTGGGGCCAACGTCCTGACTTTC.

The chain uses TRBV6-4 and TRBJ1-1; D is uncertain. CDR1 is MRHNA, CDR2 SNTAGT, per germline. V shed 6 bases and J shed 3 bases, with 11 bases lying between them. The CDR3 consists of 13 residues. CDR3 amino acids: CASRVHGDTEAFF. The CDR3 DNA sequence: TGTGCCAGCAGAGTTCATGGAGACACTGAAGCTTTCTTT.

The V call is TRBV7-6, the J call TRBJ2-5; TRBD2 is a possible D gene (6 bases). The CDR3 sequence is 14 residues long. V lost 5 bases and J 3 bases, leaving 13 bases between the germline ends. The V gene's germline CDR1 is SGHVS and CDR2 FNYEAQ. The CDR3 DNA sequence: TGTGCCAGCAGCCCCTCTGGGGGGAAAGAGACCCAGTACTTC. This encodes CASSPSGGKETQYF.

This chain connects TRBV6-1 to TRBJ1-5; D gene ambiguous. The CDR3 sequence is 14 residues long. The germline CDR1 and CDR2 sequences are MNHNS and SASEGT. Trimming pared 6 bases from V and 4 bases from J, leaving 13 bases between. CDR3 amino acids: CASRRELGNQPQHF. CDR3 in DNA: TGTGCCAGCAGAAGGGAGCTCGGGAATCAGCCCCAGCATTTT.